These 25 T cell receptor beta chains share one sample of origin, sequenced in a study of cytomegalovirus exposure and HLA in healthy donors. Primers for the PCR totalled 60 Vbeta and 13 Jbeta. The protocol was immunoSEQ multiplex PCR, while the TCRdb copy is restricted to in-frame clones and leaves out a portion. The listing contains 100,000 to 150,000 clones. Sequenced sample: PBMCs. Source of these receptors: a man aged 40-50 years in good health and CMV-seronegative.

The J gene is TRBJ2-1, the V gene TRBV2; a weak D match, TRBD2 (5 bases). V lost 4 bases and J lost 3, with 10 bases in between. CDR3 length equals 14 residues. Germline V lookup: CDR1 SNHLY, CDR2 FYNNEI. CDR3 in amino acids: CASSVERFYNEQFF. In DNA form, the CDR3 reads TGTGCCAGCAGTGTGGAGCGGTTCTACAATGAGCAGTTCTTC.

V is TRBV6-1 and J is TRBJ2-5; D may be TRBD1 (5 bases). The CDR3 covers 13 residues. Germline assignment: CDR1 MNHNS and CDR2 SASEGT. V was clipped by 10 bases and J by 2 bases, with 14 bases between them. Here the CDR3 DNA reads TGTGCCACGCTCCGGGCAGGGCAAGAGACCCAGTACTTC. Encoded protein: CATLRAGQETQYF.

This chain uses TRBV2 with TRBJ2-7; no clear D. The CDR3 extends over 13 amino acids. The V end lost 7 bases, the J end lost 3 bases, and 13 bases lay between the germline ends. Germline CDR1 and CDR2: SNHLY and FYNNEI. The CDR3 nucleotides are TGTGCCAGCACCTACGGTAGTCTCTACGAGCAGTACTTC. Translation gives CASTYGSLYEQYF.

This chain connects TRBV11-2 to TRBJ2-7; D ambiguous. V gave up 2 bases and J gave up 3 bases, with 5 bases separating them. Germline V gene sequence: CDR1 SGHAT, CDR2 FQNNGV. CDR3 length equals 12 residues. The CDR3 loop reads CASSLSLYEQYF. The CDR3 DNA sequence: TGTGCCAGCAGCTTATCCCTCTACGAGCAGTACTTC.

The rearrangement uses TRBV27 and TRBJ1-2; 7 positions agree with TRBD1. Germline V gives CDR1 MNHEY, CDR2 SMNVEV (reference sequence). Trimming at V came to 2 bases and at J to 5 bases, leaving 8 bases not matched to a gene. The CDR3 length is 15 residues. The CDR3, as DNA: TGTGCCAGCAGTTTAAAGGGCAGGGGGGATTATGGCTACACCTTC. Protein: CASSLKGRGDYGYTF.

The chain links TRBV5-6 to TRBJ2-7; D not certain. The CDR3 is 14 amino acids. The germline gives CDR1 SGHDT, CDR2 YYEEEE. The V end lost 3 bases, the J end lost 6 bases, and 16 bases lay between the germline ends. CDR3 sequence reads: CASSSYQVIGEQYF. The CDR3 bases are TGTGCCAGCAGCTCGTACCAGGTAATCGGCGAGCAGTACTTC.

The rearrangement joins TRBV12-5 to TRBJ2-5; D unresolved. V was clipped by 1 base and J by 14 bases, with 11 bases between them. Germline CDR1 is LGHNT and CDR2 is FRNRAP. The CDR3 contains 11 residues. As DNA, the CDR3 is TGTGCTAGTGGTTTGGACAGATCTTTATACTTC. Translated, it gives CASGLDRSLYF.

The chain recombines TRBV7-8 with TRBJ1-2, with D possibly matching TRBD1 (6 bases). This CDR3 is built from 13 residues. Trimming removed 5 bases at V and 8 bases at J, with 15 bases between. The germline V gene has CDR1 SGHVS and CDR2 FQNEAQ. DNA of the CDR3: TGTGCCAGCAGCCATTTAGGGGGATTAGGCTACACCTTC. Encoded protein: CASSHLGGLGYTF.

The J gene is TRBJ1-5, the V gene TRBV7-2; D is undetermined. V lost 5 bases to trimming and J lost 0 bases, with 17 bases between them. The CDR3 extends over 17 amino acids. Germline-derived CDR1 and CDR2 are SGHTA and FQGNSA. The DNA for the CDR3 is TGTGCCAGCAGCAGACACGTAGGAGCGGATAGCAATCAGCCCCAGCATTTT. It codes for CASSRHVGADSNQPQHF.

The chain has TRBV2 and TRBJ1-1; tentative D call: TRBD1 (6 bases). The germline V gene has CDR1 SNHLY and CDR2 FYNNEI. V lost 9 bases to trimming and J lost 4 bases, with 15 bases between them. This CDR3 is 13 amino acids long. This CDR3 is CASQDRRSTEAFF. CDR3 sequence (DNA): TGTGCCAGTCAAGACAGGAGGAGCACTGAAGCTTTCTTT.

This chain uses TRBV30 with TRBJ1-3; no clear D. V shed 2 bases and J shed 2 bases, with 19 bases lying between them. This CDR3 has 17 residues. Per the germline V gene, CDR1 is GTSNPN and CDR2 is SVGIG (reference sequence). This CDR3 is CAWSYSWAGRTGNTIYF. The CDR3 region has the DNA TGTGCCTGGAGTTACTCTTGGGCAGGCCGGACTGGAAACACCATATATTTT. Supplemented by reference TRBV30 and TRBJ1-3, the full variable domain reads SQTIHQWPATLVQPVGSPLSLECTVEGTSNPNLYWYRQAAGRGLQLLFYSVGIGQISSEVPQNLSASRPQDRQFILSSKKLLLSDSGFYLCAWSYSWAGRTGNTIYFGEGSWLTVV.

The rearrangement links TRBV5-1 to TRBJ2-7, with D perhaps TRBD1 (5 bases). V was trimmed by 6 bases and J by 2 bases, leaving 15 bases between them. This CDR3 region has 14 residues. Germline V gene data show CDR1 as SGHRS and CDR2 as YFSETQ. The CDR3 sequence: CASTQQETPYEQYF. CDR3 nucleotides: TGCGCCAGCACCCAACAGGAGACCCCCTACGAGCAGTACTTC.

The chain carries TRBV9 and TRBJ2-1; perhaps TRBD1 as D (6 bases). V shed 2 bases and J shed 3 bases, with 9 bases lying between them. The germline V gene has CDR1 SGDLS and CDR2 YYNGEE. This CDR3 is built from 14 residues. The CDR3: CASSVGTNYNEQFF. Written as DNA, the CDR3 is TGTGCCAGCAGCGTCGGGACAAACTACAATGAGCAGTTCTTC. The variable domain in full, completed from reference TRBV9 and TRBJ2-1, reads DSGVTQTPKHLITATGQRVTLRCSPRSGDLSVYWYQQSLDQGLQFLIQYYNGEERAKGNILERFSAQQFPDLHSELNLSSLELGDSALYFCASSVGTNYNEQFFGPGTRLTVL.

This chain links TRBV30 with TRBJ2-7, with a tentative D call TRBD2 (5 bases). Germline assignment: CDR1 GTSNPN and CDR2 SVGIG (reference sequence). There are 15 residues in the CDR3. Trimming removed 2 bases from V and 4 bases from J, with 18 bases in between. CDR3 in amino acids: CAWSNTLGVLYEQYF. For the CDR3, the DNA is TGTGCCTGGAGTAACACGCTCGGGGTATTATACGAGCAGTACTTC.

V is TRBV7-8 and J is TRBJ2-7, with TRBD2 matching 7 bases. The J segment lost 0 bases and the V segment lost 5 bases, leaving 16 bases of the junction unmatched. The CDR3 runs 18 residues. Germline V gives CDR1 SGHVS, CDR2 FQNEAQ. DNA of the CDR3: TGTGCCAGCAGCCGGGGTAGGGGCCCTAGCGGCCGCTCCTACGAGCAGTACTTC. Protein product: CASSRGRGPSGRSYEQYF.

To note about this clone: One end of the junction is discordant with germline, which a read error may explain. The chain combines TRBV2 with TRBJ2-2; the D is unclear. CDR1 SNHLY and CDR2 FYNNEI come from the germline V gene. This CDR3 region has 14 residues. The DNA of the CDR3 is TGTGCCAGCGGTGAAAGACAGAACACCGGGGAGCTGTTTTTT. Translated: CASGERQNTGELFF.

This chain uses TRBV7-9 with TRBJ1-1; D might be TRBD1 (6 bases). The CDR3 runs to 16 residues. V was clipped by 5 bases and J by 2 bases, with 18 bases between them. Germline assignment: CDR1 SEHNR and CDR2 FQNEAQ (reference sequence). The CDR3 spells CASSPRFGGINTEAFF. In DNA, the CDR3 is TGTGCCAGCAGCCCGAGGTTTGGGGGCATAAACACTGAAGCTTTCTTT.

The rearrangement joins TRBV5-4 to TRBJ2-2; 10 nucleotides match TRBD2. From germline, CDR1 is SGHNT and CDR2 YYREEE (reference sequence). The CDR3 totals 16 residues. The junction had 7 bases not matched to a gene; V was cut back by 3 bases and J by 5 bases. The CDR3 DNA sequence: TGTGCCAGCAGCTCGGCTAGCGGGAGAGGAACCGGGGAGCTGTTTTTT. As protein: CASSSASGRGTGELFF.

V usage is TRBV4-2 and J usage is TRBJ2-5, with 11 bases lining up with TRBD2. The end of the DNA fits TRBJ2-7 better, so the J call may be wrong. The CDR3 contains 15 residues. The germline CDR1 and CDR2 sequences are LGHNA and YNFKEQ. The CDR3 nucleotides are TGTGCCAGCAGCCACCCCCTAGCGGGAGGTTCCGAGCAGTACTTC. Protein sequence: CASSHPLAGGSEQYF.

J is TRBJ2-7 and V is TRBV4-3; a weak D match, TRBD2 (6 bases). There are 13 residues in the CDR3. V lost 0 bases to trimming and J lost 8 bases, with 11 bases between them. Germline assignment: CDR1 LGHNA and CDR2 YSLEER. DNA for the CDR3: TGCGCCAGCAGCCAAGAGTTGGGGGGTCAGCAGTACTTC. It codes for CASSQELGGQQYF.

The V and J genes are TRBV9 and TRBJ2-5, with TRBD2 as a possible D gene (6 bases). From germline, CDR1 is SGDLS and CDR2 YYNGEE. The CDR3 totals 14 residues. The V and J ends lost 0 bases and 5 bases respectively, with 11 bases between them. Written as DNA, the CDR3 is TGTGCCAGCAGCGTAGACGTCGGGAGCGAGACCCAGTACTTC. Its translation: CASSVDVGSETQYF. The whole variable domain, filled in from reference TRBV9 and TRBJ2-5, reads DSGVTQTPKHLITATGQRVTLRCSPRSGDLSVYWYQQSLDQGLQFLIQYYNGEERAKGNILERFSAQQFPDLHSELNLSSLELGDSALYFCASSVDVGSETQYFGPGTRLLVL.

This chain links TRBV7-2 with TRBJ2-5; TRBD2 matches at 8 bases. Trimming took 1 base from V and 6 from J; bases not matched to a gene: 10. There are 16 residues in the CDR3. The germline gives CDR1 SGHTA, CDR2 FQGNSA. CDR3 DNA: TGTGCCAGCAGCTTAGGGGGCCGGGAGGGTATTCAGACCCAGTACTTC. Its translation is CASSLGGREGIQTQYF.

The V call is TRBV6-1, the J call TRBJ2-5; D gene uncertain. Looked up from germline, CDR1 is MNHNS and CDR2 is SASEGT. CDR3 size: 14 residues. V dropped 2 bases and J dropped 5 bases, with 12 bases sitting between them. The DNA of the CDR3 is TGTGCCAGCAGTGAACCCTACCCTTGGGAGACCCAGTACTTC. The encoded protein is CASSEPYPWETQYF.

The chain employs TRBV30 and TRBJ1-2; 9 bases agree with TRBD1. The germline gives CDR1 GTSNPN, CDR2 SVGIG (reference sequence). The CDR3 consists of 13 residues. V was pared by 5 bases and J by 1 base, with 2 bases of the junction left unmatched. In nucleotides, the CDR3 is TGTGCCTGGGGGACAGGGAGTAACTATGGCTACACCTTC. Translation: CAWGTGSNYGYTF.

This chain links TRBV6-5 with TRBJ2-7, with D tentatively TRBD2 (6 bases). CDR3 length: 11 amino acids. Trimming stripped 5 bases from V and 8 bases from J, with 10 bases between. Germline V lookup: CDR1 MNHEY, CDR2 SVGAGI. The CDR3 loop is CASSTGDQQYF. CDR3 nucleotides: TGTGCCAGCAGTACGGGGGACCAGCAGTACTTC.